This T cell receptor beta chain was identified in a study of T-cell reconstitution after alpha-beta-depleted transplantation in children. Study findings and constraints: Expanded clones from the graft, numbering several hundred, reportedly supplied alpha-beta T cells about two months after transplant.

Unique molecular identifiers were incorporated into the prepared TCRbeta library. TCRdb itself ran the PCR reads through MiXCR, one entry per CDR3 protein. There are about 420,000 distinct CDR3 sequences in the sample; around 15% occur only once, and 25% to 30% lies in the top ten. Concerning this clonotype: What it recognizes is unknown.

This CDR3 is built from 15 residues. Germline loops: CDR1 SGHRS, CDR2 YFSETQ. The J segment lost 3 bases and the V segment lost 4 bases, leaving 4 bases of the junction unmatched. Source: PBMCs, mostly from graft donor cells, taken 360 days after TCRalphabeta/CD19-depleted stem cell transplant. This TCR was recovered from a boy younger than two who had a stem cell transplant for Wiskott-Aldrich syndrome, so the T cells may come from the graft donor. The V gene is TRBV5-1, the J gene TRBJ2-7, with 13 nucleotides matching TRBD2. The CDR3 bases are TGCGCCAGCAGCCCCTGGACTAGCGGGAGCTACGAGCAGTACTTC. Translated, it gives CASSPWTSGSYEQYF.